The T cell receptor (beta chain) under discussion was sequenced for a study of blood T cell repertoires in COVID-19. Study as a whole: The samples span acute and convalescent COVID-19 from the United States, Italy and Spain.

The CDR3 runs 13 residues. Looked up from germline, CDR1 is SEHNR and CDR2 is FQNEAQ (reference sequence). V was clipped by 7 bases and J by 0 bases, with 9 bases between them. Authors' processing steps: Amplification with reference gene primers provided the estimates of nucleated cell counts. Assay: immunoSEQ multiplex PCR; the TCRdb copy retains only in-frame clones and omits some. The D gene and trimming were derived from the DNA, and the V and J assignments and clone size from that table. The table records roughly 300,000 clones, more than 90% of them present only once. Participants, about 18 to 95 years old, spanned fewer than 30 US areas.

The V gene is TRBV7-9, the J gene TRBJ1-1, with D perhaps TRBD1 (5 bases). The origin of this receptor is a woman aged 25 to 39 who had recovered from COVID-19. Sequencing was performed on PBMCs or T cells enriched from blood (not recorded which). The chain's CDR3 is CASKGALNTEAFF. In nucleotides, the CDR3 is TGTGCCAGCAAAGGGGCCCTGAACACTGAAGCTTTCTTT.